These 26 T cell receptor beta chains originate from one sample sequenced in a study of cytomegalovirus exposure and HLA in healthy donors. The PCR ran on 60 Vbeta and 13 Jbeta primers. Generated by immunoSEQ multiplex PCR, the TCRdb table keeps only in-frame clones and is missing some. The table has roughly 150,000 clones, around 70% seen once; the top ten hold 2.1%. The sample taken for sequencing was PBMCs. Receptors originate from a woman aged 60-70 years in good health and CMV-seropositive.

The sample holds one count of this clone. The chain is built from TRBV2 and TRBJ2-3; 8 bases are a match to TRBD2. The CDR3 spans 14 residues. Trimming took 6 bases from V and 2 from J; bases not matched to a gene: 4. Germline CDR1 and CDR2: SNHLY and FYNNEI. As DNA, the CDR3 is TGTGCCAGCAGCCTACTAGCGGACACAGATACGCAGTATTTT. Translated, it gives CASSLLADTDTQYF.

This clone has only one observation. The genes are TRBV28 and TRBJ1-2; 7 bases align to TRBD1. V was clipped by 5 bases and J by 4 bases; unmatched bases: 4. Per germline, CDR1 MDHEN and CDR2 SYDVKM. The CDR3 extends over 13 amino acids. CDR3: CASSTGTVYGYTF. In nucleotides, the CDR3 is TGTGCCAGCAGTACCGGGACAGTCTATGGCTACACCTTC.

This chain links TRBV30 with TRBJ2-4; 7 nucleotides agree with TRBD1. V shed 1 base, J shed 6 bases, and the junction held 6 bases outside the gene matches. This CDR3 has 14 amino acids. The germline gives CDR1 GTSNPN, CDR2 SVGIG (reference sequence). In DNA, the CDR3 is TGTGCCTGGAGTGAGGTTCAGGGGGTAAACATTCAGTACTTC. Translating it yields CAWSEVQGVNIQYF.

J is TRBJ2-3 and V is TRBV6-1; D is unclear. The CDR3 has 16 residues. V lost 0 bases, J lost 4 bases, and 14 bases lay in between. Germline lookup yields CDR1 MNHNS and CDR2 SASEGT. This chain's CDR3 is CASSEAPTYGSDTQYF. CDR3 DNA sequence: TGTGCCAGCAGTGAAGCCCCGACTTACGGCTCAGATACGCAGTATTTT.

This clone was observed a handful of times. V gene TRBV10-1 combines with J gene TRBJ2-2; weak D call: TRBD2 (5 bases). Trimming left V 0 bases short and J 4 bases short, with 9 bases between. The CDR3 length is 15 residues. Looked up from germline, CDR1 is WNHNN and CDR2 is SYGVQD (reference sequence). CDR3 region: CASSESGAATGELFF. CDR3 DNA sequence: TGCGCCAGCAGTGAGTCGGGAGCGGCCACCGGGGAGCTGTTTTTT.

The chain uses TRBV10-3 and TRBJ2-1, with TRBD2 identical over 13 bases. This CDR3 comprises 15 residues. Germline assignment: CDR1 ENHRY and CDR2 SYGVKD. Trimming cost V 2 bases and J 6 bases; bases outside gene matches: 1. As DNA, the CDR3 is TGTGCCATCAGTGAGGGACTAGCGGGGGTCAATGAGCAGTTCTTC. This gives the protein CAISEGLAGVNEQFF.

The chain joins TRBV7-9 to TRBJ1-1, with D possibly matching TRBD1 (6 bases). The CDR3 runs to 13 residues. The germline gives CDR1 SEHNR, CDR2 FQNEAQ (reference sequence). V dropped 2 bases and J dropped 11 bases, with 15 bases sitting between them. DNA for the CDR3: TGTGCCAGCAGCTTAACAGGGATTCCGGGGGCTTTCTTT. Protein product: CASSLTGIPGAFF.

The chain joins TRBV2 to TRBJ2-1; 7 bases align to TRBD2. The junction had 6 bases not matched to a gene; V was cut back by 4 bases and J by 6 bases. This CDR3 contains 14 residues. Germline V gives CDR1 SNHLY, CDR2 FYNNEI. In DNA form, the CDR3 reads TGTGCCAGCAGTGGACTAGCAATCAGCAATGAGCAGTTCTTC. This codes for CASSGLAISNEQFF.

V usage is TRBV7-9 and J usage is TRBJ2-1; maybe TRBD1 (5 bases). The germline CDR1 and CDR2 sequences are SEHNR and FQNEAQ (reference sequence). V lost 1 base and J 10 bases, leaving 11 bases between the germline ends. The CDR3 covers 13 residues. CDR3 nucleotides: TGTGCCAGCAGCTTAGAAAGGGGTTGGGAGCAGTTCTTC. It translates to CASSLERGWEQFF.

V usage is TRBV10-3 and J usage is TRBJ2-1; 14 bases fit TRBD2. The CDR3 covers 14 residues. V trimming: 11 bases; J trimming: 7 bases; junction bases outside the gene matches: 7. The germline gives CDR1 ENHRY, CDR2 SYGVKD. In nucleotides, the CDR3 is TGTGCCGTAGGGACTAGCGGGAGAGCGAATGAGCAGTTCTTC. The encoded protein is CAVGTSGRANEQFF.

The CDR3 is CASSRRAGSGNTIYF. CDR3 in DNA: TGTGCCAGCAGCCGCCGCGCAGGCTCTGGAAACACCATATATTTT. The chain joins TRBV7-9 to TRBJ1-3; unclear D gene. The V and J ends lost 5 bases and 0 bases respectively, with 11 bases between them. Germline V lookup: CDR1 SEHNR, CDR2 FQNEAQ (reference sequence). The CDR3 is 15 amino acids.

The V call is TRBV28, the J call TRBJ1-2, with 11 bases aligning to TRBD1. V trimming: 5 bases; J trimming: 7 bases; junction bases outside the gene matches: 6. The CDR3 has 14 amino acids. The germline CDR1 and CDR2 sequences are MDHEN and SYDVKM. DNA of the CDR3: TGTGCCAGCAGTGGACCGGGACAGGGGGTTGGCTACACCTTC. Amino acids: CASSGPGQGVGYTF.

This clone occurred a few times. V is TRBV27 and J is TRBJ1-5, with a weak D call TRBD1 (5 bases). The CDR3 contains 12 residues. Looked up from germline, CDR1 is MNHEY and CDR2 is SMNVEV (reference sequence). The germline V and J ends were trimmed by 5 bases and 9 bases, with 11 bases remaining between them. The chain's CDR3 is CASSDQGLPQHF. DNA of the CDR3: TGTGCCAGCAGTGACCAGGGTCTGCCCCAGCATTTT.

As concerns this clone: Additional DNA sequences in this sample encode the identical CDR3. This rearrangement joins TRBV2 to TRBJ1-1; D gene ambiguous. Deletions cut 4 bases from V and 0 bases from J, with 6 bases between. Germline CDR1 is SNHLY and CDR2 is FYNNEI. This CDR3 has 13 residues. The CDR3, as DNA: TGTGCCAGCAGTGTACAGATGAACACTGAAGCTTTCTTT. This gives the protein CASSVQMNTEAFF.

This chain joins TRBV6-5 and TRBJ2-1; 7 bases are a match to TRBD2. CDR3 length equals 15 residues. The germline gives CDR1 MNHEY, CDR2 SVGAGI. V dropped 2 bases and J dropped 7; count of bases not matched to a gene: 8. The CDR3 DNA sequence: TGTGCCAGCAGTTACGGGAGGGCGATTAGTAATGAGCAGTTCTTC. It encodes CASSYGRAISNEQFF.

This clone turned up a few times. The CDR3 DNA sequence: TGTGCCAGCTCGGGACAGCAAGGGGAAAAACTGTTTTTT. Its protein product is CASSGQQGEKLFF. This sequence joins TRBV2 and TRBJ1-4, with 7 bases identical to TRBD1. There are 13 residues in the CDR3. The junction had 8 bases not matched to a gene; V was cut back by 8 bases and J by 8 bases. The germline CDR1 and CDR2 sequences are SNHLY and FYNNEI.

The chain carries TRBV5-6 and TRBJ2-7, with a tentative D call TRBD2 (6 bases). Per germline, CDR1 SGHDT and CDR2 YYEEEE. The CDR3 has 15 amino acids. The V gene lost 1 base and the J gene lost 4 bases, with 15 bases spanning the gap. This CDR3 is CASSLSGGTSYEQYF. The CDR3 nucleotides are TGTGCCAGCAGCTTGAGCGGAGGGACTTCGTACGAGCAGTACTTC.

The rearrangement uses TRBV14 and TRBJ2-1; 13 nucleotides match TRBD2. The CDR3 extends over 14 amino acids. V was clipped by 1 base and J by 9 bases; unmatched bases: 0. Germline lookup yields CDR1 SGHDN and CDR2 FVKESK. In nucleotides, the CDR3 is TGTGCCAGCAGCCAAGGACTAGCGGGAGGTGAGCAGTTCTTC. The encoded protein is CASSQGLAGGEQFF.

The V gene is TRBV5-1, the J gene TRBJ2-1, with TRBD1 matching over 8 bases. The CDR3 consists of 15 residues. The J segment lost 9 bases and the V segment lost 5 bases, leaving 13 bases of the junction unmatched. Germline CDR1 and CDR2: SGHRS and YFSETQ. The CDR3 sequence is CASRILTGQGFEQFF. The CDR3 DNA follows: TGCGCCAGCAGGATCCTTACTGGACAGGGATTTGAGCAGTTCTTC.

This chain connects TRBV6-1 to TRBJ1-4; TRBD1 matches at 8 bases. Per the germline V gene, CDR1 is MNHNS and CDR2 is SASEGT. After removal of 3 bases from V and 8 bases from J, the junction contained 8 bases not matched to a gene. The CDR3 is made up of 15 amino acids. CDR3: CASSEQDRVREKLFF. CDR3 sequence (DNA): TGTGCCAGCAGTGAGCAGGACAGGGTACGAGAAAAACTGTTTTTT.

This rearrangement joins TRBV4-1 to TRBJ2-1, with 8 bases matching TRBD2. V shed 0 bases, J shed 7 bases, and the junction held 8 bases outside the gene matches. This CDR3 spans 16 amino acids. Germline CDR1 and CDR2: MGHRA and YSYEKL. The CDR3 coding sequence is TGCGCCAGCAGCCAAGATAGCGGGACCGTGAGGAATGAGCAGTTCTTC. It encodes CASSQDSGTVRNEQFF.

The chain combines TRBV30 with TRBJ2-3; 11 bases line up with TRBD2. Germline trimming cut 2 bases from V and 5 bases from J; bases unmatched to any gene: 3. This CDR3 region has 14 residues. The V gene's germline CDR1 is GTSNPN and CDR2 SVGIG (reference sequence). Here the CDR3 DNA reads TGTGCCTGGAGTCTAGCGGGAGGTGAAGATACGCAGTATTTT. Its protein is CAWSLAGGEDTQYF. Variable domain in full (rest from reference TRBV30 and TRBJ2-3): SQTIHQWPATLVQPVGSPLSLECTVEGTSNPNLYWYRQAAGRGLQLLFYSVGIGQISSEVPQNLSASRPQDRQFILSSKKLLLSDSGFYLCAWSLAGGEDTQYFGPGTRLTVL.

The chain couples TRBV7-9 to TRBJ1-5; weak D call: TRBD1 (5 bases). V shed 1 base and J shed 1 base, with 11 bases lying between them. This CDR3 region has 16 residues. The germline CDR1 and CDR2 sequences are SEHNR and FQNEAQ (reference sequence). The CDR3 region is CASSLVAGASNQPQHF. The CDR3 coding sequence is TGTGCCAGCAGCTTAGTGGCTGGGGCCAGCAATCAGCCCCAGCATTTT.

The J gene is TRBJ1-2, the V gene TRBV28; D possibly corresponds to TRBD1 (6 bases). The CDR3 runs 15 residues. CDR1 is MDHEN, CDR2 SYDVKM, per germline. V lost 2 bases, J lost 4 bases, and 14 bases lay in between. In DNA, the CDR3 is TGTGCCAGCAGTTTAGGACAGAGGGAGGGCTATGGCTACACCTTC. It is translated as CASSLGQREGYGYTF.

The CDR3 reads CASSLGWAPYYGYTF. CDR3 in DNA: TGCGCCAGCAGCTTGGGCTGGGCCCCCTACTATGGCTACACCTTC. This chain uses TRBV5-1 with TRBJ1-2; D is unresolved. Trimming removed 0 bases from V and 3 bases from J, with 12 bases in between. There are 15 residues in the CDR3. From germline, CDR1 is SGHRS and CDR2 YFSETQ.

The chain couples TRBV28 to TRBJ2-1; TRBD2 agrees at 11 bases. Unmatched junction bases numbered 2, after V lost 7 bases and J lost 0 bases. CDR3 length: 15 residues. CDR1 MDHEN and CDR2 SYDVKM come from the germline V gene. This chain's CDR3 is CASTLAGGSYNEQFF. The CDR3 DNA is TGTGCCAGCACCCTAGCGGGAGGCTCCTACAATGAGCAGTTCTTC.